This T cell receptor (beta chain) was retrieved from a study of OX40 agonist ivuxolimab in advanced cancers. Generated by immunoSEQ multiplex PCR, the TCRdb table keeps only in-frame clones and is missing some. This table holds around 34,000 clones, more than 60% found once. This receptor was obtained from an adult with an advanced solid tumor such as melanoma, head and neck, liver or kidney cancer. The sample in question was CD4+ or CD8+ T cells sorted from blood, obtained in a trial of the OX40 agonist ivuxolimab.

The CDR3 loop is CASSLGTVGYEQYF. In DNA, the CDR3 is TGTGCCAGCAGTTTAGGGACCGTCGGGTACGAGCAGTACTTC. The gene calls are TRBV28 and TRBJ2-7; either TRBD1 or TRBD2 may fit D (5 bases each). The CDR3 is made up of 14 amino acids. The germline CDR1 and CDR2 sequences are MDHEN and SYDVKM. The V end lost 2 bases, the J end lost 4 bases, and 12 bases lay between the germline ends.